One and the same sample provided the 21 T cell receptor beta chains below, sequenced in a study of beta chain features in type 1 diabetes. The authors reverse transcribed all of the isolated RNA, so sequencing captured expressed TCRB transcripts. Repertoires were generated with immunoSEQ multiplex PCR, while TCRdb's copy carries only in-frame clones and drops some. The table lists roughly 370,000 clones, roughly 13% of them singletons, with about 0.034% in the top ten. Sequencing was carried out using naive CD4+ T cells from blood. These receptors were taken from a man aged 30 to 39 in good health.

The gene calls are TRBV9 and TRBJ1-2, with D unresolved. The V gene lost 0 bases and the J gene lost 6 bases, with 15 bases spanning the gap. CDR1 is SGDLS and CDR2 is YYNGEE in the germline V gene. CDR3 length equals 15 residues. The CDR3 loop reads CASSVDLGLLDGYTF. CDR3 coding DNA: TGTGCCAGCAGCGTAGATTTAGGGCTCTTAGATGGCTACACCTTC.

This clone has more than one count but fewer than ten. This sequence joins TRBV9 and TRBJ2-2; D remains ambiguous. The V gene lost 1 base and the J gene lost 4 bases, with 8 bases spanning the gap. The length of the CDR3 is 14 residues. Germline assignment: CDR1 SGDLS and CDR2 YYNGEE. DNA of the CDR3: TGTGCCAGCAGCGTAACGTCTACCACCGGGGAGCTGTTTTTT. It encodes CASSVTSTTGELFF.

The chain carries TRBV29-1 and TRBJ2-1; unclear D gene. Germline V gene lookup returns CDR1 SQVTM and CDR2 ANQGSEA. Trimming pared 2 bases from V and 6 bases from J, leaving 8 bases between. The CDR3 is made up of 12 amino acids. CDR3: CSVEYQLNEQFF. CDR3 in DNA: TGCAGCGTTGAATATCAGCTCAATGAGCAGTTCTTC.

This clone was seen once. The chain joins TRBV5-4 to TRBJ1-5; no firm D call. V was clipped by 0 bases and J by 6 bases, with 10 bases between them. The CDR3 consists of 14 residues. Germline CDR1 and CDR2: SGHNT and YYREEE (reference sequence). The CDR3: CASSLDMNTQPQHF. The CDR3 nucleotides are TGTGCCAGCAGCTTGGACATGAATACTCAGCCCCAGCATTTT.

This clone was detected a few times. The chain carries TRBV7-9 and TRBJ2-5; D is unresolved. The germline V gene encodes CDR1 SEHNR and CDR2 FQNEAQ (reference sequence). V dropped 5 bases and J dropped 6 bases, with 13 bases sitting between them. The CDR3 totals 13 residues. The CDR3 region has the DNA TGTGCCAGCAGCCTCGGACCGGGTCAGACCCAGTACTTC. This sequence encodes CASSLGPGQTQYF. Filled out from reference TRBV7-9 and TRBJ2-5, the complete variable domain reads DTGVSQNPRHKITKRGQNVTFRCDPISEHNRLYWYRQTLGQGPEFLTYFQNEAQLEKSRLLSDRFSAERPKGSFSTLEIQRTEQGDSAMYLCASSLGPGQTQYFGPGTRLLVL.

V and J are TRBV25-1 and TRBJ1-4, with TRBD1 identical over 10 bases. Germline V lookup: CDR1 MGHDK, CDR2 SYGVNS. After removal of 3 bases from V and 8 bases from J, the junction contained 6 bases not matched to a gene. The CDR3 has 15 residues. CDR3 in amino acids: CASSDRDRGEEKLFF. The DNA of the CDR3 is TGTGCCAGCAGTGACCGGGACAGGGGAGAGGAAAAACTGTTTTTT.

This clone was counted between two and nine times. The CDR3 loop reads CASSLGLAETQYF. The DNA of the CDR3 is TGTGCCAGCAGCTTAGGACTAGCTGAGACCCAGTACTTC. This sequence joins TRBV7-9 and TRBJ2-5; 7 bases map to TRBD2. Per germline, CDR1 SEHNR and CDR2 FQNEAQ (reference sequence). The ends lost 1 base at V and 5 bases at J; junction bases unmatched: 1. This CDR3 contains 13 residues.

This chain links TRBV28 with TRBJ1-5; 8 bases fit TRBD1. The CDR3 spans 12 residues. Looked up from germline, CDR1 is MDHEN and CDR2 is SYDVKM. The junction had 4 bases not matched to a gene; V was cut back by 8 bases and J by 7 bases. The CDR3 protein is CASQGARQPQHF. CDR3 in DNA: TGTGCCAGCCAGGGGGCACGGCAGCCCCAGCATTTT.

This chain connects TRBV9 to TRBJ1-2; 10 nucleotides match TRBD1. V lost 0 bases and J lost 5; bases outside the gene matches: 1. CDR3 size: 14 residues. CDR1 is SGDLS and CDR2 is YYNGEE in the germline V gene. The CDR3 DNA follows: TGTGCCAGCAGCGTAGGGGACAGGGGATATGGCTACACCTTC. It translates to CASSVGDRGYGYTF. The variable domain in full, with the rest retrieved from reference TRBV9 and TRBJ1-2, is DSGVTQTPKHLITATGQRVTLRCSPRSGDLSVYWYQQSLDQGLQFLIQYYNGEERAKGNILERFSAQQFPDLHSELNLSSLELGDSALYFCASSVGDRGYGYTFGSGTRLTVV.

There are a few counts of this clone. The chain links TRBV4-1 to TRBJ1-1; D call uncertain. In germline, CDR1 is MGHRA, CDR2 YSYEKL. Trimming stripped 1 base from V and 1 base from J, with 7 bases between. This CDR3 region has 14 residues. The CDR3 DNA reads TGCGCCAGCAGCCAAGGGGTACGGAACACTGAAGCTTTCTTT. It translates to CASSQGVRNTEAFF.

The chain combines TRBV5-1 with TRBJ2-7; D remains ambiguous. V was cut by 0 bases and J by 2 bases, with 9 bases left in between. Germline V lookup: CDR1 SGHRS, CDR2 YFSETQ. The CDR3 sequence is 14 residues long. CDR3: CASSLDRAAYEQYF. CDR3 bases: TGCGCCAGCAGCTTGGATCGGGCTGCCTACGAGCAGTACTTC.

The chain has TRBV15 and TRBJ2-5; D unclear. Trimming shortened V by 1 base and J by 5 bases, and 14 bases separated the two germline ends. Germline V gene sequence: CDR1 LNHNV, CDR2 YYDKDF (reference sequence). The CDR3 runs to 15 residues. The CDR3 DNA follows: TGTGCCACCAGCAGAGGCCCAGGCCTAGGGGAGACCCAGTACTTC. As protein: CATSRGPGLGETQYF.

This clone was found a few times. This chain joins TRBV30 and TRBJ1-1; a possible D gene is TRBD1 (5 bases). There are 13 residues in the CDR3. Per the germline V gene, CDR1 is GTSNPN and CDR2 is SVGIG (reference sequence). V lost 4 bases and J lost 5, with 14 bases in between. This chain's CDR3 is CAWNWGRGTEAFF. The DNA for the CDR3 is TGTGCCTGGAATTGGGGCCGAGGAACTGAAGCTTTCTTT.

The V call is TRBV7-9, the J call TRBJ1-5; possibly TRBD1 for D (5 bases). Germline V gene lookup returns CDR1 SEHNR and CDR2 FQNEAQ (reference sequence). V was pared by 5 bases and J by 5 bases, with 16 bases between. The CDR3 consists of 15 residues. CDR3: CASSHGHPSDQPQHF. In DNA, the CDR3 is TGTGCCAGCAGCCACGGACACCCCTCCGATCAGCCCCAGCATTTT.

There are a few counts of this clone. The J gene is TRBJ2-1, the V gene TRBV7-9, with 9 nucleotides matching TRBD2. CDR1 and CDR2 (germline): SEHNR, FQNEAQ (reference sequence). The CDR3 is 16 residues long. V was pared by 1 base and J by 2 bases, with 3 bases of the junction left unmatched. Written as DNA, the CDR3 is TGTGCCAGCAGCTTAGGATCTAGCGGGACCTACAATGAGCAGTTCTTC. Its protein product is CASSLGSSGTYNEQFF.

This clone was detected a few times. The chain employs TRBV7-9 and TRBJ2-1; 13 positions agree with TRBD2. The CDR3 sequence is 16 residues long. Germline V gene lookup returns CDR1 SEHNR and CDR2 FQNEAQ (reference sequence). The V segment lost 0 bases and the J segment 15 bases; nucleotides outside the gene matches: 11. CDR3 residues: CASSLAGTSGIGSLFF. Here the CDR3 DNA reads TGTGCCAGCAGCTTAGCTGGGACTAGCGGGATCGGAAGCTTGTTCTTC.

This chain links TRBV4-2 with TRBJ2-1; D gene uncertain. The germline CDR1 and CDR2 sequences are LGHNA and YNFKEQ. This CDR3 region has 13 residues. Trimming took 2 bases from V and 10 from J, leaving 12 bases between them. The CDR3 spells CASSQLRSVEQFF. The CDR3 bases are TGTGCCAGCAGCCAACTTAGGTCAGTCGAGCAGTTCTTC.

This clone has more than one count but fewer than ten. This chain connects TRBV7-9 to TRBJ2-5; TRBD1 agrees at 9 bases. This CDR3 has 15 residues. J gave up 5 bases and V 5 bases, and 9 bases lay outside the gene matches. Germline CDR1 is SEHNR and CDR2 is FQNEAQ (reference sequence). CDR3 amino acids: CASSLGQGKRETQYF. The CDR3 DNA reads TGTGCCAGCAGCCTGGGACAGGGAAAGCGGGAGACCCAGTACTTC.

This clone was seen a handful of times. The chain carries TRBV7-2 and TRBJ2-5; 8 bases match TRBD1. Germline V gene data show CDR1 as SGHTA and CDR2 as FQGNSA. V shed 3 bases, J shed 4 bases, and the junction held 4 bases outside the gene matches. This CDR3 region has 14 residues. CDR3 sequence reads: CASSFGTGGETQYF. In DNA, the CDR3 is TGTGCCAGCAGCTTCGGGACAGGAGGAGAGACCCAGTACTTC.

This chain connects TRBV6-5 to TRBJ1-4; the D is unclear. The V end was cut by 0 bases, the J end by 6 bases, with 5 bases between. The CDR3 has 13 amino acids. Germline lookup yields CDR1 MNHEY and CDR2 SVGAGI. The CDR3 bases are TGTGCCAGCAGTTACTCGATCGATGAAAAACTGTTTTTT. It translates to CASSYSIDEKLFF.

This clone was seen a handful of times. V gene TRBV7-9 combines with J gene TRBJ2-3; 7 nucleotides line up with TRBD1. Trimming at V came to 3 bases and at J to 11 bases, leaving 8 bases not matched to a gene. The CDR3 runs to 13 residues. Germline CDR1 and CDR2: SEHNR and FQNEAQ (reference sequence). This CDR3 is CASSLGTAFGQYF. CDR3 bases: TGTGCCAGCAGCTTGGGGACAGCCTTTGGGCAGTATTTT.